Following are 21 T cell receptor beta chains from one sample sequenced in a study of regulatory T cells. The PCR used 52 TRBV and 13 TRBJ primers. Repertoires were generated with immunoSEQ multiplex PCR, while TCRdb's copy carries only in-frame clones and drops some. In the table there are 15,000 to 20,000 clones, around 90% of which are singletons. The sample was CD8+ T cells sorted from blood. These TCRs come from a person aged 18-30 years with CD3G deficiency.

This clone showed up just once. The chain has TRBV9 and TRBJ2-5; a weak D match, TRBD1 (6 bases). V lost 0 bases and J 7 bases, leaving 16 bases between the germline ends. The CDR3 extends over 15 amino acids. Per the germline V gene, CDR1 is SGDLS and CDR2 is YYNGEE. CDR3 in DNA: TGTGCCAGCAGCGTAGGAGGGAAGGGGGTAGGGACCCAGTACTTC. It yields the protein CASSVGGKGVGTQYF.

V usage is TRBV5-6 and J usage is TRBJ1-6; tentative D call: TRBD1 (5 bases). The CDR3 extends over 17 amino acids. V shed 2 bases and J shed 9 bases, with 21 bases lying between them. Looked up from germline, CDR1 is SGHDT and CDR2 is YYEEEE. The CDR3 bases are TGTGCCAGCAGCTTTTACCCTCTCCCGGGACTTGGTTCACCCCTCCACTTT. Protein product: CASSFYPLPGLGSPLHF.

The rearrangement uses TRBV7-6 and TRBJ2-7; 9 positions agree with TRBD1. Germline CDR1 is SGHVS and CDR2 is FNYEAQ. With 5 bases clipped from V and 9 bases from J, the junction kept 11 bases outside the gene matches. The CDR3 consists of 14 residues. Here the CDR3 reads CASSNRDRDLWQYF. CDR3 in DNA: TGTGCCAGCAGCAACCGGGACAGGGATTTATGGCAGTACTTC.

The chain combines TRBV2 with TRBJ1-2; D gene ambiguous. The CDR3 consists of 13 residues. V lost 0 bases to trimming and J lost 7 bases, with 9 bases between them. Germline lookup yields CDR1 SNHLY and CDR2 FYNNEI. CDR3 nucleotides: TGTGCCAGCAGTGAAGCAGCCGGGTCTGGCTACACCTTC. The encoded protein is CASSEAAGSGYTF. Full variable domain (outside the CDR3, taken from reference TRBV2 and TRBJ1-2): EPEVTQTPSHQVTQMGQEVILRCVPISNHLYFYWYRQILGQKVEFLVSFYNNEISEKSEIFDDQFSVERPDGSNFTLKIRSTKLEDSAMYFCASSEAAGSGYTFGSGTRLTVV.

The V call is TRBV11-2, the J call TRBJ2-7, with a possible D match to TRBD2 (6 bases). Germline CDR1 SGHAT, CDR2 FQNNGV. Trimming removed 3 bases at V and 3 bases at J, with 9 bases between. The CDR3 runs 13 residues. CDR3 sequence reads: CASSLGGNYEQYF. Written as DNA, the CDR3 is TGTGCCAGCAGCTTGGGGGGAAACTACGAGCAGTACTTC.

The chain is built from TRBV4-1 and TRBJ2-2; D gene uncertain. The germline gives CDR1 MGHRA, CDR2 YSYEKL. This CDR3 comprises 13 residues. Trimming took 3 bases from V and 5 from J, leaving 7 bases between them. CDR3 in DNA: TGCGCCAGCAGCCATCAAGCGACCGGGGAGCTGTTTTTT. Its protein product is CASSHQATGELFF.

The chain has TRBV27 and TRBJ2-1; D gene ambiguous. This CDR3 is built from 11 residues. CDR1 is MNHEY and CDR2 is SMNVEV in the germline V gene (reference sequence). V lost 8 bases and J 4 bases, leaving 6 bases between the germline ends. The CDR3 spells CASGSYNEQFF. CDR3 coding DNA: TGTGCCAGCGGCAGTTACAATGAGCAGTTCTTC.

The rearrangement uses TRBV11-2 and TRBJ2-2, with TRBD1 matching 7 bases. Germline CDR1 reads SGHAT; CDR2 reads FQNNGV. This CDR3 spans 15 amino acids. V was clipped by 5 bases and J by 6 bases; unmatched bases: 9. CDR3 amino acids: CASSLPGQKSGELFF. DNA of the CDR3: TGTGCCAGCAGCCTCCCGGGACAGAAGTCCGGGGAGCTGTTTTTT.

The J gene is TRBJ1-2, the V gene TRBV28; 7 nucleotides align to TRBD1. The junction had 13 bases not matched to a gene; V was cut back by 5 bases and J by 4 bases. Germline assignment: CDR1 MDHEN and CDR2 SYDVKM. This CDR3 contains 16 residues. CDR3 nucleotide sequence: TGTGCCAGCAGTACTCCAGACGGGACAGTCTCCTATGGCTACACCTTC. Its translation is CASSTPDGTVSYGYTF.

This CDR3 is CASSLRPRDTEAFF. The DNA for the CDR3 is TGTGCCAGCAGCTTAAGGCCCAGGGACACTGAAGCTTTCTTT. The V gene is TRBV7-8, the J gene TRBJ1-1, with D maybe TRBD1 (5 bases). CDR1 is SGHVS, CDR2 FQNEAQ, per germline. V gave up 2 bases and J gave up 3 bases, with 10 bases separating them. This CDR3 has 14 residues.

The rearrangement joins TRBV7-8 to TRBJ2-7; 11 nucleotides line up with TRBD1. This CDR3 spans 15 amino acids. Germline values: CDR1 SGHVS, CDR2 FQNEAQ. V trimming: 4 bases; J trimming: 5 bases; junction bases outside the gene matches: 7. DNA of the CDR3: TGTGCCAGCAGCTCCAGGACAGGGGGCTACAACGAGCAGTACTTC. It codes for CASSSRTGGYNEQYF.

This sequence joins TRBV4-1 and TRBJ1-4; 9 nucleotides align to TRBD1. CDR1 MGHRA and CDR2 YSYEKL come from the germline V gene. This CDR3 has 15 residues. Trimming took 2 bases from V and 6 from J; bases not matched to a gene: 4. CDR3 region: CASSQPQGADEKLFF. CDR3 coding DNA: TGCGCCAGCAGCCAACCACAGGGGGCCGATGAAAAACTGTTTTTT.

J is TRBJ2-6 and V is TRBV13; D not certain. The CDR3 consists of 14 residues. Germline V lookup: CDR1 PRHDT, CDR2 FYEKMQ (reference sequence). Trimming removed 5 bases from V and 4 bases from J, with 9 bases in between. The chain's CDR3 is CASSPVGGANVLTF. Written as DNA, the CDR3 is TGTGCCAGCAGCCCCGTCGGGGGGGCCAACGTCCTGACTTTC.

V is TRBV7-6 and J is TRBJ1-1, with D uncertain. From germline, CDR1 is SGHVS and CDR2 FNYEAQ. The CDR3 covers 13 residues. The V gene lost 1 base and the J gene lost 3 bases, with 6 bases spanning the gap. CDR3 loop: CASSLGPDTEAFF. In DNA form, the CDR3 reads TGTGCCAGCAGCTTAGGGCCGGACACTGAAGCTTTCTTT.

The chain carries TRBV11-2 and TRBJ2-7, with 9 positions matching TRBD1. CDR1 and CDR2 from the germline V gene are SGHAT and FQNNGV. The V gene end was trimmed by 4 bases and the J gene end by 7 bases; junction bases not matched to a gene: 23. The length of the CDR3 is 19 residues. The CDR3 sequence: CASSYIPHSNRGPAKEQYF. The CDR3 DNA reads as TGTGCCAGCAGCTATATCCCTCATTCCAACAGGGGGCCGGCTAAAGAGCAGTACTTC.

V gene TRBV6-1 combines with J gene TRBJ2-2; tentative D call: TRBD2 (5 bases). Trimming took off 5 bases at V and 5 bases at J, with 9 bases between the two ends. Germline assignment: CDR1 MNHNS and CDR2 SASEGT. The CDR3 consists of 13 residues. In DNA, the CDR3 is TGTGCCAGCAGTCCGGGGATGACCGGGGAGCTGTTTTTT. Translation gives CASSPGMTGELFF.

This sequence joins TRBV6-6 and TRBJ2-2; 10 nucleotides line up with TRBD1. With V trimmed by 6 bases and J by 4 bases, 2 bases remained unmatched. The CDR3 length is 14 residues. Germline V CDR1 and CDR2: MNHNY, SVGAGI (reference sequence). The CDR3 spells CASRWTGGTGELFF. CDR3 nucleotides: TGTGCCAGCAGGTGGACAGGGGGCACCGGGGAGCTGTTTTTT.

The chain has TRBV7-9 and TRBJ2-3; D is perhaps TRBD2 (5 bases). Germline V lookup: CDR1 SEHNR, CDR2 FQNEAQ (reference sequence). Trimming pared 2 bases from V and 4 bases from J, leaving 10 bases between. CDR3 length: 14 amino acids. The CDR3 nucleotides are TGTGCCAGCAGCTTATTGTCCGGGGCAGATACGCAGTATTTT. It translates to CASSLLSGADTQYF. The whole variable domain, remainder taken from reference TRBV7-9 and TRBJ2-3, is DTGVSQNPRHKITKRGQNVTFRCDPISEHNRLYWYRQTLGQGPEFLTYFQNEAQLEKSRLLSDRFSAERPKGSFSTLEIQRTEQGDSAMYLCASSLLSGADTQYFGPGTRLTVL.

This rearrangement joins TRBV27 to TRBJ1-3; 12 bases align to TRBD1. The CDR3 runs 15 residues. The germline V gene has CDR1 MNHEY and CDR2 SMNVEV (reference sequence). V trimming: 0 bases; J trimming: 7 bases; junction bases outside the gene matches: 1. The CDR3 DNA is TGTGCCAGCAGTTTATCGGGACAGGGGGCCAACACCATATATTTT. It yields the protein CASSLSGQGANTIYF.

Sample share makes this clone medium-sized. The chain has TRBV7-6 and TRBJ1-1, with D unclear. Germline V gives CDR1 SGHVS, CDR2 FNYEAQ. CDR3 size: 13 residues. Trimming removed 1 base at V and 5 bases at J, with 8 bases between. CDR3 loop: CASSLGPRTEAFF. CDR3 nucleotide sequence: TGTGCCAGCAGCTTAGGGCCCAGAACTGAAGCTTTCTTT.

This chain connects TRBV19 to TRBJ1-4; no definite D call. Per the germline V gene, CDR1 is LNHDA and CDR2 is SQIVND (reference sequence). Trimming cost V 4 bases and J 7 bases, with 4 bases left between them. The CDR3 is made up of 11 amino acids. The CDR3 here is CASSTSEKLFF. The CDR3 coding sequence is TGTGCCAGTAGTACCAGTGAAAAACTGTTTTTT.